This T cell receptor (beta chain) originates from a study of CD8+ T cells in alopecia areata. Comment on this clone: What it binds is not known.

The treatment here: oral pan-JAK inhibitor, 5-10 mg twice daily. PBMC-derived CD4+ and CD8+ T cells were sorted. Study-wide results and caveats: Any link of baseline CD8+ expansion to response, resting on one nonresponder, remains uncertain. Numerous expanded lesional clones remained in scalp and blood during tofacitinib.

Once RNA had been extracted, it was reverse transcribed into cDNA to act as the sequencing template. Profiling relied on immunoSEQ multiplex PCR, and the TCRdb table lists in-frame clones only, not all of them. Of hundreds of thousands of clones in the sample, roughly two fifths were seen once. The CDR3 runs to 12 residues. The V and J ends lost 3 bases and 13 bases respectively, with 14 bases between them. Germline V lookup: CDR1 SGHDT, CDR2 YYEEEE. The source material was CD4+ T cells sorted from blood, sampled between weeks 30 and 35, from a patient treated with tofacitinib. The source of this sequence is a human donor with alopecia areata. This chain connects TRBV5-6 to TRBJ2-1; weak D call: TRBD1 (6 bases). The CDR3 protein is CASSWDKKDQFF. The CDR3 coding sequence is TGTGCCAGCAGCTGGGACAAAAAGGACCAGTTCTTC.